This T cell receptor beta chain was captured in a study of blood T cell repertoires in COVID-19. The CDR3 runs 15 residues. V dropped 4 bases and J dropped 7 bases, with 18 bases sitting between them. CDR1 and CDR2 from the germline V gene are SGHNT and YYREEE (reference sequence). The table came from immunoSEQ multiplex PCR; TCRdb's copy has only in-frame clones and leaves some out. Of a few hundred thousand clones listed, almost 90% are singletons. The clonotype comes from a woman aged 25 to 39 with COVID-19, enrolled during active disease. The sequenced material came from peripheral blood. The chain uses TRBV5-4 and TRBJ2-1; a possible D gene is TRBD1 (6 bases). The chain's CDR3 is CASSHPTLQGNEQFF. The CDR3 nucleotides read TGTGCCAGCAGCCACCCTACCCTCCAGGGGAATGAGCAGTTCTTC.